The present TCR beta chain was sequenced within a study of T cells in Graves' hyperthyroidism and ophthalmopathy. Overall study context: Before treatment of any kind, peripheral blood was taken at initial diagnosis. General study points: In the blood, most expanded thyroid clonotypes above 0.001 appeared as well.

Amplification of TCR beta CDR3 regions was performed using RNA transcripts as template. Initially, a first-round RT-PCR of the TCR CDR3 employed the HTBI primer set. TCRdb re-called the multiplex PCR reads with MiXCR, one entry per CDR3 protein. The sample includes about 260,000 distinct CDR3 sequences, around 15% of them seen just once. The CDR3 loop spans 13 amino acids. At least ten counts were recorded for this clonotype. The antigen is undetermined. One junction end disagrees with the germline gene, perhaps due to a read error. A NOSPECS grade of at least 4, a Clinical Activity Score of at least 3 and duration under 3 months were recorded in ophthalmopathy patients. Uncontrolled infection, other autoimmune disease, pregnancy or lactation led to exclusion.

This receptor was obtained from a woman younger than 30 with Graves' ophthalmopathy. The chain carries TRBV12-3 or TRBV12-4 and TRBJ1-5; D gene unclear. Sequencing was done on a sample of blood. This CDR3 is CTSSLRLNQPQHF. In nucleotides, the CDR3 is TGTACCAGCTCCCTTAGGTTGAATCAGCCCCAGCATTTT.